This T cell receptor (beta chain) was observed in a study of CD8+ T cells in alopecia areata. V trimming: 5 bases; J trimming: 5 bases; junction bases outside the gene matches: 5. This CDR3 spans 13 amino acids. In germline, CDR1 is SGHAT, CDR2 FQNNGV. Treatment given: oral pan-JAK inhibitor, 5-10 mg twice daily. In each case, RNA was isolated and then reverse transcribed into cDNA as the sequencing template. TCRdb's copy holds only in-frame clones and misses some; the assay was immunoSEQ multiplex PCR. This repertoire shows hundreds of thousands of clones, more than 30% found once; its top ten account for roughly 0.5%.

This chain joins TRBV11-2 and TRBJ1-2, with 7 positions matching TRBD1. The origin of this receptor is a human donor with alopecia areata. Sequenced here: CD4+ T cells sorted from blood, sampled at approximately week 30, from a patient treated with tofacitinib. CDR3 nucleotides: TGTGCCAGCAGCCCGGGACAGAATTATGGCTACACCTTC. The encoded protein is CASSPGQNYGYTF.